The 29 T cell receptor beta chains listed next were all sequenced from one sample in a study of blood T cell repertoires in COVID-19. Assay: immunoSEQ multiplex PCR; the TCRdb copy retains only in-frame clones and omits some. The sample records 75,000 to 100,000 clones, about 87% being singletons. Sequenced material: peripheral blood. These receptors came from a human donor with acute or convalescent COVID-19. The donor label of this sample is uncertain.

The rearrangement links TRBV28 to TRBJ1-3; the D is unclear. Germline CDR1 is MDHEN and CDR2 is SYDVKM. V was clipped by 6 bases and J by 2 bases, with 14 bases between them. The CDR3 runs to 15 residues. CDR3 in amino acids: CASRTPWRAGNTIYF. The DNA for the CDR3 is TGTGCCAGCAGAACGCCTTGGAGGGCTGGAAACACCATATATTTT.

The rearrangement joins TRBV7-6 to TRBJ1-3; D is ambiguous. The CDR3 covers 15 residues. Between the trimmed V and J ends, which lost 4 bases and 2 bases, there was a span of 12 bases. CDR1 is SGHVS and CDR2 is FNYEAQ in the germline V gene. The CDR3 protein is CASSSPWGAGNTIYF. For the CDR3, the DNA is TGTGCCAGCAGCTCCCCTTGGGGAGCTGGAAACACCATATATTTT.

CDR3 sequence (DNA): TGTGCCAGCAGCCGGGACAGACTCTATGGCTACACCTTC. Its protein product is CASSRDRLYGYTF. This chain links TRBV27 with TRBJ1-2; TRBD1 matches at 7 bases. This CDR3 comprises 13 residues. The junction had 5 bases not matched to a gene; V was cut back by 6 bases and J by 4 bases. CDR1 MNHEY and CDR2 SMNVEV come from the germline V gene (reference sequence).

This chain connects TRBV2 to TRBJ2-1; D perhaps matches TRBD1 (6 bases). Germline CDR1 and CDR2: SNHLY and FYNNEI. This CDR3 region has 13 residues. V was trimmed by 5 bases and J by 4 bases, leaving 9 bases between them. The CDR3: CASSWDKYNEQFF. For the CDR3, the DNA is TGTGCCAGCAGTTGGGACAAGTACAATGAGCAGTTCTTC.

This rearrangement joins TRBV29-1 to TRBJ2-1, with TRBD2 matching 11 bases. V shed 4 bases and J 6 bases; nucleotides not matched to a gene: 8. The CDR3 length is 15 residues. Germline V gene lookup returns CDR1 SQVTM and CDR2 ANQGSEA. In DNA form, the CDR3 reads TGCAGCGTTGTACCGGGACTAGCGGTCTCCAATGAGCAGTTCTTC. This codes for CSVVPGLAVSNEQFF.

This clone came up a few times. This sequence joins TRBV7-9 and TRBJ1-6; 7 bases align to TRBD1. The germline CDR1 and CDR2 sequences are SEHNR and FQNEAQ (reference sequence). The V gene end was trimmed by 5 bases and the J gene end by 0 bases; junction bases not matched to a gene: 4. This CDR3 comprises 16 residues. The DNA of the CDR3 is TGTGCCAGCAGCAGGACAGGTAGCTCCTATAATTCACCCCTCCACTTT. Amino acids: CASSRTGSSYNSPLHF. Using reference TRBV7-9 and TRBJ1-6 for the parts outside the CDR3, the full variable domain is DTGVSQNPRHKITKRGQNVTFRCDPISEHNRLYWYRQTLGQGPEFLTYFQNEAQLEKSRLLSDRFSAERPKGSFSTLEIQRTEQGDSAMYLCASSRTGSSYNSPLHFGNGTRLTVT.

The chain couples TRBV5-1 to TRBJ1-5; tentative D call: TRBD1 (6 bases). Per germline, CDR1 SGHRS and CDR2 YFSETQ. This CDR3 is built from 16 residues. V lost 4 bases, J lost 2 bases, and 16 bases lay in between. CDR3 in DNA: TGCGCCAGCAGCCCAGCGGGGGCTAATGGCAATCAGCCCCAGCATTTT. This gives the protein CASSPAGANGNQPQHF.

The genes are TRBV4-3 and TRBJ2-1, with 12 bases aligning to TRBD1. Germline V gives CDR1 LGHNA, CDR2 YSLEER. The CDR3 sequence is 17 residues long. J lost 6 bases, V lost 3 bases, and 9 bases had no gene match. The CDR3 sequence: CASSQNGGQGAVNEQFF. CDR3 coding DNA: TGCGCCAGCAGCCAGAATGGGGGACAGGGGGCCGTCAATGAGCAGTTCTTC.

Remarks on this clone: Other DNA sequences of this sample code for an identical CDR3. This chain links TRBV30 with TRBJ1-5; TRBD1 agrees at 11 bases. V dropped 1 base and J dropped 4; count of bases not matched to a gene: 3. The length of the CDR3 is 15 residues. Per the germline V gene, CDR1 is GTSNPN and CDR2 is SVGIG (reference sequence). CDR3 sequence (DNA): TGTGCCTGGAGTGGGGGACAGGGGGAAAATCAGCCCCAGCATTTT. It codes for CAWSGGQGENQPQHF.

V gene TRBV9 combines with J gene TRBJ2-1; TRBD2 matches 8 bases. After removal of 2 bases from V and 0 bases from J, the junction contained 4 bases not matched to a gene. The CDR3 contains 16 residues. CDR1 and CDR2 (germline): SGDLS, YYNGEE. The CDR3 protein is CASSVGGGPSYNEQFF. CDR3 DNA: TGTGCCAGCAGCGTGGGCGGGGGGCCCTCCTACAATGAGCAGTTCTTC.

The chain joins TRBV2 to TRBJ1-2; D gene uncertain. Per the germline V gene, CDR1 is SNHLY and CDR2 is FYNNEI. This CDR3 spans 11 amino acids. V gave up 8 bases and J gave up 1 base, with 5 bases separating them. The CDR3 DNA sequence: TGTGCCAGCCGGGTTAACTATGGCTACACCTTC. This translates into CASRVNYGYTF.

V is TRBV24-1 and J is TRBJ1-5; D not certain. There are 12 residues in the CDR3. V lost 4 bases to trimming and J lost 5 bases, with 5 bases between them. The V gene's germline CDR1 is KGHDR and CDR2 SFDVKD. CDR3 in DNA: TGTGCCACCAGTGAGTCTTATCAGCCCCAGCATTTT. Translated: CATSESYQPQHF.

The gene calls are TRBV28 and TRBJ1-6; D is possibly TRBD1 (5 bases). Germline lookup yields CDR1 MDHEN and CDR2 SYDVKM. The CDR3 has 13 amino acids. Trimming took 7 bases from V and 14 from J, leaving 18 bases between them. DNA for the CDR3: TGTGCCAGCACCACCGGGGGACTAATCACCCTCCACTTT. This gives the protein CASTTGGLITLHF. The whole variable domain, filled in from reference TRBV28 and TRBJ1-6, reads DVKVTQSSRYLVKRTGEKVFLECVQDMDHENMFWYRQDPGLGLRLIYFSYDVKMKEKGDIPEGYSVSREKKERFSLILESASTNQTSMYLCASTTGGLITLHFGNGTRLTVT.

DNA for the CDR3: TGTGCCAGCAGCTTAGGGTCGCAGGGGCTTGGCTACACCTTC. This sequence encodes CASSLGSQGLGYTF. The chain carries TRBV5-6 and TRBJ1-2; D possibly corresponds to TRBD1 (6 bases). V was trimmed by 2 bases and J by 7 bases, leaving 15 bases between them. Germline V gene data show CDR1 as SGHDT and CDR2 as YYEEEE. There are 14 residues in the CDR3.

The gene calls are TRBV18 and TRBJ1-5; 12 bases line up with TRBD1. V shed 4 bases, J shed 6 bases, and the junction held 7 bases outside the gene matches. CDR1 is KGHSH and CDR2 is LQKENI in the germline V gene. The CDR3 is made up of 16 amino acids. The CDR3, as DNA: TGTGCCAGCTCACAAACCGGGACAGGGGGCCTTCAGCCCCAGCATTTT. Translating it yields CASSQTGTGGLQPQHF.

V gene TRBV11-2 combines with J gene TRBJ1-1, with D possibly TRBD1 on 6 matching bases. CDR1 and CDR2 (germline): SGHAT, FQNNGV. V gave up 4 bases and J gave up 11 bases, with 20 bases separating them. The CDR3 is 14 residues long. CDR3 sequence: CASSSLRQAGQAFF. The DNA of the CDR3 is TGTGCCAGCAGCTCCCTCCGACAGGCGGGTCAGGCTTTCTTT. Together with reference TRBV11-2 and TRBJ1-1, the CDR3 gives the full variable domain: EAGVAQSPRYKIIEKRQSVAFWCNPISGHATLYWYQQILGQGPKLLIQFQNNGVVDDSQLPKDRFSAERLKGVDSTLKIQPAKLEDSAVYLCASSSLRQAGQAFFGQGTRLTVV.

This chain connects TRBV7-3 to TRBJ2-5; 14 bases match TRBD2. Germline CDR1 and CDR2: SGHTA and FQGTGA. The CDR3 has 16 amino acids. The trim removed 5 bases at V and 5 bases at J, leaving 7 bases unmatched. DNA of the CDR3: TGTGCCAGCAGCCCCGGACTAGCGGGGGGTGGGGAGACCCAGTACTTC. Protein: CASSPGLAGGGETQYF.

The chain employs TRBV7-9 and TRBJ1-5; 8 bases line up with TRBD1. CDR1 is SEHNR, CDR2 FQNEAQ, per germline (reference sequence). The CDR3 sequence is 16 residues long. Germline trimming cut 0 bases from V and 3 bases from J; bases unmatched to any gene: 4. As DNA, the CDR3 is TGTGCCAGCAGCTTAGCGGGACAGGTTAACAATCAGCCCCAGCATTTT. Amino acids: CASSLAGQVNNQPQHF.

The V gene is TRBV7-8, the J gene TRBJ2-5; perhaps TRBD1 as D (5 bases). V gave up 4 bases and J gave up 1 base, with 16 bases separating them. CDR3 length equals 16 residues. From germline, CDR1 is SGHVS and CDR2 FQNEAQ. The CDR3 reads CASSYGAGLSQETQYF. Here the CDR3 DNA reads TGTGCCAGCAGCTATGGGGCAGGCCTCTCCCAAGAGACCCAGTACTTC.

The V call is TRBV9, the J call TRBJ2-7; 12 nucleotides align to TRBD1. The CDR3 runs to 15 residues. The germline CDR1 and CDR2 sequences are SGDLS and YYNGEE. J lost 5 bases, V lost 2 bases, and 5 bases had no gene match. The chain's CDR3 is CASSVGTGGRNEQYF. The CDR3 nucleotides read TGTGCCAGCAGCGTCGGGACAGGGGGCAGGAACGAGCAGTACTTC.

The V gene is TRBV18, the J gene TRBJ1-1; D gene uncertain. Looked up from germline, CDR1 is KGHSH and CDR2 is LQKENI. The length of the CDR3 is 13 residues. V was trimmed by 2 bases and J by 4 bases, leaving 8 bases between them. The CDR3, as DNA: TGTGCCAGCTCACCAGTAGGAGGCACTGAAGCTTTCTTT. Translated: CASSPVGGTEAFF.

The CDR3 bases are TGTGCCAGCAGGACGGACTCCCTTAACACAGATACGCAGTATTTT. This translates into CASRTDSLNTDTQYF. J is TRBJ2-3 and V is TRBV28, with D perhaps TRBD2 (5 bases). This CDR3 region has 15 residues. Per the germline V gene, CDR1 is MDHEN and CDR2 is SYDVKM. The germline V and J ends were trimmed by 6 bases and 2 bases, with 15 bases remaining between them.

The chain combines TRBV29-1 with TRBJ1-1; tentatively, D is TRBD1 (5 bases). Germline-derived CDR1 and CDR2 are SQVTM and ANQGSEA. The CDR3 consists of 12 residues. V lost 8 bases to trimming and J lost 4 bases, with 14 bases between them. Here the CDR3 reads CSSKSGLTEAFF. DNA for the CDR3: TGCAGCTCCAAGTCAGGGCTCACTGAAGCTTTCTTT.

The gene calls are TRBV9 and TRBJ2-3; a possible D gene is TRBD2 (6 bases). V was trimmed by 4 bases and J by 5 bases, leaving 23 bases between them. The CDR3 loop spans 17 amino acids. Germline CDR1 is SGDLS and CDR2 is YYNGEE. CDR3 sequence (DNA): TGTGCCAGCAGCTCCCGTCTTTTCGGGGGTGGGGAAGATACGCAGTATTTT. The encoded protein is CASSSRLFGGGEDTQYF.

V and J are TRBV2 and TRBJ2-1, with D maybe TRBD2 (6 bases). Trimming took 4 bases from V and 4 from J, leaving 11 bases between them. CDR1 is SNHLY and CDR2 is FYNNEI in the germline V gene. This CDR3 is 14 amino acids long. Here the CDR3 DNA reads TGTGCCAGCAGTGGGGCGGGGCCATACAATGAGCAGTTCTTC. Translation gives CASSGAGPYNEQFF. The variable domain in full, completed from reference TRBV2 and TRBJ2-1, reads EPEVTQTPSHQVTQMGQEVILRCVPISNHLYFYWYRQILGQKVEFLVSFYNNEISEKSEIFDDQFSVERPDGSNFTLKIRSTKLEDSAMYFCASSGAGPYNEQFFGPGTRLTVL.

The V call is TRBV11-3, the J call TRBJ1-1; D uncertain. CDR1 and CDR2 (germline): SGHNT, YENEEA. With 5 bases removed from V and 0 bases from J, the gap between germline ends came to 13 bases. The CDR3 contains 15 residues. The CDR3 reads CASSPPDTLNTEAFF. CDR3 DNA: TGTGCCAGCAGCCCCCCCGACACGCTGAACACTGAAGCTTTCTTT. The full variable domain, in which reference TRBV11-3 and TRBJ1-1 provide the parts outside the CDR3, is EAGVVQSPRYKIIEKKQPVAFWCNPISGHNTLYWYLQNLGQGPELLIRYENEEAVDDSQLPKDRFSAERLKGVDSTLKIQPAELGDSAVYLCASSPPDTLNTEAFFGQGTRLTVV.

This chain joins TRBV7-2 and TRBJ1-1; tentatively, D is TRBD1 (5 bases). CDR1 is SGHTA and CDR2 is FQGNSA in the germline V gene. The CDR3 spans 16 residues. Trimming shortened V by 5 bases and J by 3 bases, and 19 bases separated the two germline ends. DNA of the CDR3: TGTGCCAGCAGCCTCACCGGGACGGGGGGTGACACTGAAGCTTTCTTT. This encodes CASSLTGTGGDTEAFF. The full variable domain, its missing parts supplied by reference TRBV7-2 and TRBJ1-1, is GAGVSQSPSNKVTEKGKDVELRCDPISGHTALYWYRQSLGQGLEFLIYFQGNSAPDKSGLPSDRFSAERTGGSVSTLTIQRTQQEDSAVYLCASSLTGTGGDTEAFFGQGTRLTVV.

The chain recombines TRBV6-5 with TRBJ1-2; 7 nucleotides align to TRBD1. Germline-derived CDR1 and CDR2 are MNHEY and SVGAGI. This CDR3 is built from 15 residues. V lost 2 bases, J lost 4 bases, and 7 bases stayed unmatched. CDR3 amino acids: CASSYIETGSYGYTF. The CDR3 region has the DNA TGTGCCAGCAGTTACATCGAGACAGGGAGCTATGGCTACACCTTC.

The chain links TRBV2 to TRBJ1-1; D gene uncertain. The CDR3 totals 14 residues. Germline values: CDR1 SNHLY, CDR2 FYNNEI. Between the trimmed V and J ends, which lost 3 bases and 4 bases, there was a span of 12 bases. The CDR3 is CASSEQAEGTEAFF. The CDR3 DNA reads TGTGCCAGCAGTGAGCAGGCCGAGGGCACTGAAGCTTTCTTT.